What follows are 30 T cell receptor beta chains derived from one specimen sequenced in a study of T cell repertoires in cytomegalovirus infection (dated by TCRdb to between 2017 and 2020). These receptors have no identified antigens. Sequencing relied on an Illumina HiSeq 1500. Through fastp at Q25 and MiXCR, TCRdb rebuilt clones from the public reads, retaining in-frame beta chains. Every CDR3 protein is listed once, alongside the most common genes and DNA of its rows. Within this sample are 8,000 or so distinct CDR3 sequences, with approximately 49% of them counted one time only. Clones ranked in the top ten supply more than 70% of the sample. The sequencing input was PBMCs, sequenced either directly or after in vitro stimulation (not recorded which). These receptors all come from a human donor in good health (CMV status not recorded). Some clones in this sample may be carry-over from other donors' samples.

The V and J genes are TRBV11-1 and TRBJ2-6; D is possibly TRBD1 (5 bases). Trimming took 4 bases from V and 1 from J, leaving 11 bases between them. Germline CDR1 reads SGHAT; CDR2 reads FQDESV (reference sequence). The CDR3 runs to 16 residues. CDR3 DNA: TGTGCCAGCAGCTCAGGACAATTATCTGGGGCCAACGTCCTGACTTTC. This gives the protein CASSSGQLSGANVLTF.

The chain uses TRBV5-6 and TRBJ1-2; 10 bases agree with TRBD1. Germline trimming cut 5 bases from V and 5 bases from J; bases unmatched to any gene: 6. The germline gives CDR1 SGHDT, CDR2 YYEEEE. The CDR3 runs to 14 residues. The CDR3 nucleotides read TGTGCCAGCAGGAGACAGGGGGCGAGTTATGGCTACACCTTC. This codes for CASRRQGASYGYTF.

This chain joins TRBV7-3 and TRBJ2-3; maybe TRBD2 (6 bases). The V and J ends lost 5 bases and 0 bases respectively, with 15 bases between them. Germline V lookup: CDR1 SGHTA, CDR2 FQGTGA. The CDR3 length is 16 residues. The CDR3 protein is CASSGAGRPSTDTQYF. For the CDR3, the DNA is TGTGCCAGCAGCGGTGCAGGGAGGCCTAGCACAGATACGCAGTATTTT. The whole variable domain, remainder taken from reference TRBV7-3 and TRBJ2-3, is GAGVSQTPSNKVTEKGKYVELRCDPISGHTALYWYRQSLGQGPEFLIYFQGTGAADDSGLPNDRFFAVRPEGSVSTLKIQRTERGDSAVYLCASSGAGRPSTDTQYFGPGTRLTVL.

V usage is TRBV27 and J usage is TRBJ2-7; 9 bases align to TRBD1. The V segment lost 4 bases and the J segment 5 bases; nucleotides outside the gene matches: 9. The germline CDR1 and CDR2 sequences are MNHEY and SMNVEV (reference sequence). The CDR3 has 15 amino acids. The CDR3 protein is CASSSPGQGFDEQYF. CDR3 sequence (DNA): TGTGCCAGCAGTTCCCCAGGACAGGGGTTTGACGAGCAGTACTTC.

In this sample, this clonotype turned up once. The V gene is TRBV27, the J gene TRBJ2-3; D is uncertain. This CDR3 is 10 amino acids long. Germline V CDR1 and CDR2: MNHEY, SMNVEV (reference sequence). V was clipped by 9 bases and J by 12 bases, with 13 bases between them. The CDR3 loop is CASYGATQYF. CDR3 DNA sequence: TGTGCCAGTTACGGAGCTACTCAGTATTTT.

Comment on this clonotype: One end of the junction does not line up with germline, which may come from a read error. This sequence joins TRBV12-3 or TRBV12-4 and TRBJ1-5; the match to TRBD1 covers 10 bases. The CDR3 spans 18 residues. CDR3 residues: CASSPQGLTGGSNQTQHF. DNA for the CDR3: TGTGCCAGCAGTCCCCAGGGGTTGACAGGGGGCAGTAATCAGACCCAGCATTTT.

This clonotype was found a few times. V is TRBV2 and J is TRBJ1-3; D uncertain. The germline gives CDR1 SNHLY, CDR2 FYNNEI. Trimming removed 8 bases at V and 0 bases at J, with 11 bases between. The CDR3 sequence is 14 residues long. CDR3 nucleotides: TGTGCCAGCTCGACGGAAATCTCTGGAAACACCATATATTTT. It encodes CASSTEISGNTIYF.

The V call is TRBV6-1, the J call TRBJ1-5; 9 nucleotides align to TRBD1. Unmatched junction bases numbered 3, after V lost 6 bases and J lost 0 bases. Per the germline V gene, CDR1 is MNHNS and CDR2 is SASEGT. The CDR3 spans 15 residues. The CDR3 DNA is TGTGCCAGCAGCCTGACAGGGGGTAGCAATCAGCCCCAGCATTTT. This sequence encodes CASSLTGGSNQPQHF.

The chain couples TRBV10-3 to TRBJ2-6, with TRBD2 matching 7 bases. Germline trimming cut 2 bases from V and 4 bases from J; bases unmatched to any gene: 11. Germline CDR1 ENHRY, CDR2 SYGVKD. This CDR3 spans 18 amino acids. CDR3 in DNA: TGTGCCATCAGTGAGACCGCCTGGGAGGGCACCGGGGCCAACGTCCTGACTTTC. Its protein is CAISETAWEGTGANVLTF.

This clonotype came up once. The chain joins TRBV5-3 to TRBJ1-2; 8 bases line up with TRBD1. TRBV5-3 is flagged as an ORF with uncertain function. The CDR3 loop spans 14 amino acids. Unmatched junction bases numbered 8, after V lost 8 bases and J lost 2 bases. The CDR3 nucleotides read TGTGCCAGCACCCGGACAGGGTTGAACTATGGCTACACCTTC. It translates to CASTRTGLNYGYTF.

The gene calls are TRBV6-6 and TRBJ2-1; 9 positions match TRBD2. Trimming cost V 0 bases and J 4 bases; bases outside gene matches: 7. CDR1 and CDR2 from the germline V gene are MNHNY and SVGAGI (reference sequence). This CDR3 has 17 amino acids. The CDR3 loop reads CASSYSASGGFYNEQFF. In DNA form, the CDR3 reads TGTGCCAGCAGTTACTCAGCCAGCGGGGGGTTTTACAATGAGCAGTTCTTC.

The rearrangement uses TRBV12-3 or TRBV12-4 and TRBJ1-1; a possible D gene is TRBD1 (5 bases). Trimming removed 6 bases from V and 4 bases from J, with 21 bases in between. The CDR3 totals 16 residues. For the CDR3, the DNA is TGTGCCAGCAGCCTACTGGTTTCCAAACAGGTCACTGAAGCTTTCTTT. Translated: CASSLLVSKQVTEAFF.

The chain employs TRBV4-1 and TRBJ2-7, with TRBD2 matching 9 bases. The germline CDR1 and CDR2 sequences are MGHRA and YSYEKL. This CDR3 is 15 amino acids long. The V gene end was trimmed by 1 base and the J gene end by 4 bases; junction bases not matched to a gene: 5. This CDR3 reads CASSQVASGEYEQYF. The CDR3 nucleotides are TGCGCCAGCAGCCAAGTGGCTAGCGGGGAATACGAGCAGTACTTC.

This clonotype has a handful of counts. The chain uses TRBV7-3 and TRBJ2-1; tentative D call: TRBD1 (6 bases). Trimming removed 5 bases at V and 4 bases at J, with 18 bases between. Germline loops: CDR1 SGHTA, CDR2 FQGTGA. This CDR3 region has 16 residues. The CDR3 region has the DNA TGTGCCAGCAGCCCCTCCGGGACAAGGACTTACAATGAGCAGTTCTTC. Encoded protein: CASSPSGTRTYNEQFF.

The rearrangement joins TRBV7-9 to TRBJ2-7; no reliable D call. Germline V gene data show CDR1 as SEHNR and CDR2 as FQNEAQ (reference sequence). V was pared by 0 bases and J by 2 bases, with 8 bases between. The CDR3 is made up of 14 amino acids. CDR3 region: CASSLAEATYEQYF. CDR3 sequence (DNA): TGTGCCAGCAGCTTAGCCGAAGCAACCTACGAGCAGTACTTC.

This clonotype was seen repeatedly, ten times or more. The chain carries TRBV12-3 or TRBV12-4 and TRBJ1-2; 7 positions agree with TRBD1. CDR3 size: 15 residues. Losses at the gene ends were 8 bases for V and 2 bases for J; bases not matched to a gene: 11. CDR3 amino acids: CASSKRDSSNYGYTF. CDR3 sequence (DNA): TGTGCCAGCTCAAAGAGGGACAGCTCCAACTATGGCTACACCTTC.

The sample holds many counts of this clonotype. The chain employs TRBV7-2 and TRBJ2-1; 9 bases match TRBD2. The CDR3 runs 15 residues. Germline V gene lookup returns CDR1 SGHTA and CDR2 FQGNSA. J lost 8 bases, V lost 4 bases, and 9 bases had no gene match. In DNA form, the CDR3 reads TGTGCCAGCAGCTCTCTAGCGGGGCCCTGGGATGAGCAGTTCTTC. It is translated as CASSSLAGPWDEQFF.

The DNA of the CDR3 is TGTGCCAGTAGACCAACAAGGGACTACCCTGGCGAGCAGTACTTC. Translating it yields CASRPTRDYPGEQYF. The rearrangement joins TRBV19 to TRBJ2-7; TRBD2 aligns across 7 bases. The CDR3 contains 15 residues. V gave up 6 bases and J gave up 6 bases; unmatched junction bases: 14. Germline CDR1 and CDR2: LNHDA and SQIVND (reference sequence).

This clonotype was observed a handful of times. The CDR3 region is CASRRQESTGELFF. The DNA for the CDR3 is TGTGCCAGCAGAAGACAGGAATCCACCGGGGAGCTGTTTTTT. The genes are TRBV12-3 or TRBV12-4 and TRBJ2-2; D might be TRBD1 (6 bases). V dropped 6 bases and J dropped 4 bases, with 12 bases sitting between them. The CDR3 loop spans 14 amino acids.

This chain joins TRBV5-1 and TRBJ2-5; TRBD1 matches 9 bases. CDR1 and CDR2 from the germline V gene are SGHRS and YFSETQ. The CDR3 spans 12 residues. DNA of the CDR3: TGCGCGAGCCGGCGGGACAGGGAGACCACGTACTTC. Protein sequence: CASRRDRETTYF.

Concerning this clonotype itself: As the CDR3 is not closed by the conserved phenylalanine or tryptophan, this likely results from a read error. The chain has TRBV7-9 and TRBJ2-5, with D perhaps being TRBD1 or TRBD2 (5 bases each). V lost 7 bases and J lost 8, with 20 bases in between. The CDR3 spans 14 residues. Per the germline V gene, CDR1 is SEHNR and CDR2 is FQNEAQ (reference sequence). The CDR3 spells CASIDTGTIDTQYV. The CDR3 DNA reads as TGTGCCAGCATCGATACCGGGACGATAGATACCCAGTACGTC.

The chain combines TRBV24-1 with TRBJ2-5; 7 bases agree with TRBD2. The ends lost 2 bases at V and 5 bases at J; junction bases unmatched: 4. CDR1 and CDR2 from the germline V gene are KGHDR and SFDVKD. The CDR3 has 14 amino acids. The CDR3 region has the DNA TGTGCCACCAGTGATTCGACTAGCTGGGAGACCCAGTACTTC. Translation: CATSDSTSWETQYF.

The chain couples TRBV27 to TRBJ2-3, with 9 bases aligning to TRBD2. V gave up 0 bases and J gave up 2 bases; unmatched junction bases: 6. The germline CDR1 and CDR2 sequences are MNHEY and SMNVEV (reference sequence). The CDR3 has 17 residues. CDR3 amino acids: CASSLSKRGAHTDTQYF. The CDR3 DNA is TGTGCCAGCAGTTTATCGAAGCGGGGGGCCCACACAGATACGCAGTATTTT.

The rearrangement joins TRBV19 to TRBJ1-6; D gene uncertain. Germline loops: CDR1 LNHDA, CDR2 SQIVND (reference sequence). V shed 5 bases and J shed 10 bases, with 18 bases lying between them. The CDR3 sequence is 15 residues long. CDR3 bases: TGTGCCAGTAGTCAATCCCTGGCCACGGTATCACCCCTCCACTTT. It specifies CASSQSLATVSPLHF.

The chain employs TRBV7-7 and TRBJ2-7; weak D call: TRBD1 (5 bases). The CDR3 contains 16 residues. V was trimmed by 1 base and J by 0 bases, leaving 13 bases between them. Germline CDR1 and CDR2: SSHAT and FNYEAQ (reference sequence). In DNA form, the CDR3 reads TGTGCCAGCAGCTTAGGAACCCAGGGTATCTCCTACGAGCAGTACTTC. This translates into CASSLGTQGISYEQYF.

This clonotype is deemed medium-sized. The CDR3 is CASSLRQTGNTEAFF. CDR3 bases: TGTGCCAGCAGTTTACGTCAAACAGGGAACACTGAAGCTTTCTTT. The chain joins TRBV28 to TRBJ1-1, with D possibly matching TRBD1 (5 bases). The CDR3 is made up of 15 amino acids. Trimming removed 2 bases at V and 1 base at J, with 11 bases between. Per germline, CDR1 MDHEN and CDR2 SYDVKM.

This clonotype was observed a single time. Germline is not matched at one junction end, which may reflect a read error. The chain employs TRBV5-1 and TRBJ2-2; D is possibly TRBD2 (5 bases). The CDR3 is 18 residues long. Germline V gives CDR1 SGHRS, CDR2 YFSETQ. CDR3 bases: TGCGCCAGCAGATTGGCCTCGGTGTCCGTGGGCTACACCGGGGAGATGTTTTTT. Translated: CASRLASVSVGYTGEMFF.

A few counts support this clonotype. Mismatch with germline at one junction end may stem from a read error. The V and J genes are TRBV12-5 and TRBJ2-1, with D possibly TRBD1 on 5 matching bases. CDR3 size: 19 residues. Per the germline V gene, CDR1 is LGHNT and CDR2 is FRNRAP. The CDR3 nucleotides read TGTGCAAGAGGTTTGGTATCGGTAATAGGGGCCGTCCCCTACAATGAGCAGTTCTTT. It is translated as CARGLVSVIGAVPYNEQFF.

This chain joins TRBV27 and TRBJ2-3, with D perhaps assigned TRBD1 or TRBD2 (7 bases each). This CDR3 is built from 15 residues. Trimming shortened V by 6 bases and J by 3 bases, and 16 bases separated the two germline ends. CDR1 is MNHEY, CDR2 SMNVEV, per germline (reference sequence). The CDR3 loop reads CASSRQGGRTDTQYF. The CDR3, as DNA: TGTGCCAGCAGCCGACAGGGAGGGAGGACAGATACGCAGTATTTT.

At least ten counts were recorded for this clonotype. The CDR3 DNA reads as TGTGCCAGCAGCTTAGTGGGATTCCAAGAGACCCAGTACTTC. Encoded protein: CASSLVGFQETQYF. The chain joins TRBV7-2 to TRBJ2-5; D not resolved. Germline loops: CDR1 SGHTA, CDR2 FQGNSA. The CDR3 consists of 14 residues. The V end lost 1 base, the J end lost 1 base, and 7 bases lay between the germline ends.